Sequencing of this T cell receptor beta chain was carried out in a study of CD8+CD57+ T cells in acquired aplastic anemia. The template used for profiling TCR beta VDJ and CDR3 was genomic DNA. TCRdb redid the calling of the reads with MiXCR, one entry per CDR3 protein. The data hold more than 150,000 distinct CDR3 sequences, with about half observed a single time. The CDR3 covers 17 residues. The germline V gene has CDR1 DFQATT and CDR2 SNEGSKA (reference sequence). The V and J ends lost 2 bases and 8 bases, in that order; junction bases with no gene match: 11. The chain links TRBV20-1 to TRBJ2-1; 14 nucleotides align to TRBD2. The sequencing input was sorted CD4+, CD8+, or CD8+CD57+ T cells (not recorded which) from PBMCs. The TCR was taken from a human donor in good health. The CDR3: CSARPKTGTSGGDEQFF. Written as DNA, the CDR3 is TGCAGTGCTAGACCAAAAACCGGGACTAGCGGGGGCGATGAGCAGTTCTTC.